These 29 T cell receptor beta chains came from one sample sequenced in a study of graft-versus-host responses after intestinal transplantation. The repertoire was sequenced with immunoSEQ multiplex PCR; TCRdb's copy has only in-frame clones and lacks some. The data show 95,000 to 150,000 clones, 90% to 95% seen once. The antigens for these receptors are not known. The sample was unstimulated CD4+ T cells sorted from spleen or lymph node cells, taken before intestinal transplant. The receptors come from a human donor who received an intestinal transplant.

This rearrangement joins TRBV6-6 to TRBJ1-3; 9 nucleotides agree with TRBD1. J lost 2 bases, V lost 7 bases, and 6 bases had no gene match. CDR1 and CDR2 (germline): MNHNY, SVGAGI (reference sequence). The CDR3 runs 15 residues. CDR3 loop: CASTRQGVAGNTIYF. The DNA of the CDR3 is TGTGCCAGCACCCGACAGGGGGTGGCTGGAAACACCATATATTTT.

The rearrangement links TRBV6-6 to TRBJ1-1; a weak D match, TRBD1 (6 bases). In germline, CDR1 is MNHNY, CDR2 SVGAGI (reference sequence). The CDR3 runs 14 residues. The V end lost 6 bases, the J end lost 0 bases, and 11 bases lay between the germline ends. The CDR3 loop reads CASRTGGMNTEAFF. DNA for the CDR3: TGTGCCAGCAGGACAGGCGGTATGAACACTGAAGCTTTCTTT.

The V gene is TRBV5-4, the J gene TRBJ2-1; D is unclear. The germline V gene has CDR1 SGHNT and CDR2 YYREEE (reference sequence). Between the trimmed V and J ends, which lost 2 bases and 7 bases, there was a span of 4 bases. CDR3 length: 11 residues. CDR3 sequence reads: CASSFGNEQFF. In DNA form, the CDR3 reads TGTGCCAGCAGCTTCGGGAATGAGCAGTTCTTC. Complete variable domain (other parts from reference TRBV5-4 and TRBJ2-1): ETGVTQSPTHLIKTRGQQVTLRCSSQSGHNTVSWYQQALGQGPQFIFQYYREEENGRGNFPPRFSGLQFPNYSSELNVNALELDDSALYLCASSFGNEQFFGPGTRLTVL.

About this clone itself: One junction end does not reproduce the germline sequence, and a read error may be involved. This chain uses TRBV18 with TRBJ1-5; D not resolved. The germline V gene has CDR1 KGHSH and CDR2 LQKENI. The CDR3 totals 14 residues. CDR3 sequence reads: CASSPLSTPGVLNF. The CDR3 DNA reads as TGTGCCAGCTCACCACTGAGTACCCCGGGAGTCTTGAATTTT.

This chain connects TRBV6-5 to TRBJ1-2; D gene unclear. Trimming cost V 0 bases and J 8 bases, with 13 bases left between them. This CDR3 has 14 residues. Germline CDR1 and CDR2: MNHEY and SVGAGI. Here the CDR3 reads CASSYSMVTSGYTF. In nucleotides, the CDR3 is TGTGCCAGCAGTTACTCGATGGTAACATCCGGCTACACCTTC.

The CDR3 sequence: CASSQGSIRAGSDTGELFF. DNA of the CDR3: TGCGCCAGCAGCCAAGGAAGTATTAGGGCGGGAAGCGACACCGGGGAGCTGTTTTTT. The chain employs TRBV4-1 and TRBJ2-2; D might be TRBD2 (6 bases). The CDR3 covers 19 residues. The V gene lost 1 base and the J gene lost 3 bases, with 21 bases spanning the gap. Germline values: CDR1 MGHRA, CDR2 YSYEKL.

This chain connects TRBV5-5 to TRBJ1-2, with a weak D call TRBD1 (6 bases). Germline loops: CDR1 SGHKS, CDR2 YYEKEE (reference sequence). The CDR3 totals 15 residues. Trimming removed 0 bases from V and 2 bases from J, with 11 bases in between. The CDR3 DNA reads as TGTGCCAGCAGCTTGGCCTACACAGGGAACTATGGCTACACCTTC. It specifies CASSLAYTGNYGYTF.

This clone was detected once. The J gene is TRBJ2-1, the V gene TRBV6-1; 15 bases map to TRBD2. The CDR3 has 16 residues. Germline V CDR1 and CDR2: MNHNS, SASEGT. Trimming removed 6 bases from V and 7 bases from J; junction bases left unmatched: 7. The CDR3 is CASSERTSGRANEQFF. The CDR3 nucleotides are TGTGCCAGCAGCGAACGGACTAGCGGGAGGGCAAATGAGCAGTTCTTC.

V is TRBV5-6 and J is TRBJ2-7; 8 bases align to TRBD1. The germline gives CDR1 SGHDT, CDR2 YYEEEE. The CDR3 totals 13 residues. The trim removed 1 base at V and 4 bases at J, leaving 1 base unmatched. The CDR3 region has the DNA TGTGCCAGCAGCTTGACAGGGGGGTACGAGCAGTACTTC. Amino acids: CASSLTGGYEQYF.

The CDR3 bases are TGTGCCTGGAGCCAAACAGGGGGCGCGTTTCAGCCCCAGCATTTT. It is translated as CAWSQTGGAFQPQHF. The chain recombines TRBV30 with TRBJ1-5; 9 bases agree with TRBD1. V lost 3 bases and J lost 6; bases outside the gene matches: 9. Germline V gives CDR1 GTSNPN, CDR2 SVGIG (reference sequence). The CDR3 covers 15 residues.

The chain recombines TRBV5-1 with TRBJ2-3, with 10 bases lining up with TRBD2. V shed 3 bases, J shed 1 base, and the junction held 5 bases outside the gene matches. The V gene's germline CDR1 is SGHRS and CDR2 YFSETQ. The CDR3 runs 16 residues. CDR3 region: CASSWVGTSGTDTQYF. Written as DNA, the CDR3 is TGCGCCAGCAGCTGGGTCGGGACTAGCGGCACAGATACGCAGTATTTT.

The V call is TRBV6-6, the J call TRBJ2-7; 10 positions agree with TRBD2. Germline V gives CDR1 MNHNY, CDR2 SVGAGI (reference sequence). V gave up 7 bases and J gave up 0 bases; unmatched junction bases: 6. The CDR3 contains 15 residues. CDR3 in amino acids: CASKGLALSSYEQYF. CDR3 in DNA: TGTGCCAGCAAGGGACTAGCGTTGAGCTCCTACGAGCAGTACTTC.

The chain employs TRBV6-5 and TRBJ1-4, with 9 bases that match TRBD1. Germline values: CDR1 MNHEY, CDR2 SVGAGI. Trimming cost V 4 bases and J 10 bases; bases outside gene matches: 1. CDR3 length: 12 amino acids. The CDR3 protein is CASSLDRGKLFF. The DNA for the CDR3 is TGTGCCAGCAGTTTGGACAGGGGAAAACTGTTTTTT.

J is TRBJ2-7 and V is TRBV6-5; 9 bases align to TRBD1. The V segment lost 0 bases and the J segment 3 bases; nucleotides outside the gene matches: 6. This CDR3 is built from 16 residues. Germline CDR1 and CDR2: MNHEY and SVGAGI. The CDR3 here is CASSYSDRGRSYEQYF. CDR3 coding DNA: TGTGCCAGCAGTTACTCGGACAGGGGAAGGAGCTACGAGCAGTACTTC.

V is TRBV30 and J is TRBJ2-3; 8 bases match TRBD2. Germline V CDR1 and CDR2: GTSNPN, SVGIG (reference sequence). The CDR3 runs 11 residues. V gave up 2 bases and J gave up 8 bases; unmatched junction bases: 0. The CDR3 DNA sequence: TGTGCCTGGAGTAGCGGGGGTACGCAGTATTTT. Its translation is CAWSSGGTQYF.

This chain uses TRBV25-1 with TRBJ2-7; TRBD1 is a possible D gene (6 bases). V gave up 3 bases and J gave up 3 bases, with 18 bases separating them. Germline lookup yields CDR1 MGHDK and CDR2 SYGVNS. This CDR3 has 16 residues. CDR3 loop: CASSETRGVQDYEQYF. The CDR3 bases are TGTGCCAGCAGTGAGACCAGGGGAGTTCAGGACTACGAGCAGTACTTC.

The chain couples TRBV11-2 to TRBJ2-7; D is undetermined. Germline CDR1 SGHAT, CDR2 FQNNGV. Trimming removed 0 bases at V and 4 bases at J, with 13 bases between. CDR3 length: 15 residues. The chain's CDR3 is CASSLEPHTRYEQYF. In nucleotides, the CDR3 is TGTGCCAGCAGCTTAGAGCCCCACACGAGGTACGAGCAGTACTTC.

The chain is built from TRBV2 and TRBJ2-1; 8 bases fit TRBD2. With 6 bases clipped from V and 7 bases from J, the junction kept 11 bases outside the gene matches. Germline CDR1 SNHLY, CDR2 FYNNEI. The CDR3 has 15 amino acids. For the CDR3, the DNA is TGTGCCAGCAGGCTCAGGGCGGGAGGAAGTAATGAGCAGTTCTTC. The encoded protein is CASRLRAGGSNEQFF.

Points on this clone: Other DNA sequences within the sample encode an identical CDR3. V is TRBV6-1 and J is TRBJ2-7, with 8 bases identical to TRBD1. V lost 4 bases, J lost 4 bases, and 3 bases stayed unmatched. This CDR3 spans 13 amino acids. Germline assignment: CDR1 MNHNS and CDR2 SASEGT. The CDR3 loop is CASSADRAYEQYF. As DNA, the CDR3 is TGTGCCAGCAGTGCGGACAGGGCGTACGAGCAGTACTTC.

This clone was seen just once. This chain uses TRBV6-5 with TRBJ2-3; TRBD2 is a possible D gene (6 bases). Trimming shortened V by 6 bases and J by 4 bases, and 17 bases separated the two germline ends. Germline CDR1 MNHEY, CDR2 SVGAGI. This CDR3 spans 15 amino acids. For the CDR3, the DNA is TGTGCCAGCAGCACTAGTGGGGGGTTTCCAGATACGCAGTATTTT. As protein: CASSTSGGFPDTQYF.

The chain has TRBV6-6 and TRBJ2-3, with 14 nucleotides matching TRBD2. With 8 bases clipped from V and 3 bases from J, the junction kept 4 bases outside the gene matches. CDR3 length: 15 amino acids. Germline-derived CDR1 and CDR2 are MNHNY and SVGAGI (reference sequence). The CDR3 protein is CASAGTSGRTDTQYF. The CDR3 DNA follows: TGTGCCAGCGCCGGGACTAGCGGGAGAACAGATACGCAGTATTTT.

Here the CDR3 DNA reads TGTGCCAGCAGCTTAAATTCTGGGGCCAACGTCCTGACTTTC. This gives the protein CASSLNSGANVLTF. J is TRBJ2-6 and V is TRBV7-3; no reliable D call. The V end was cut by 1 base, the J end by 1 base, with 2 bases between. Germline V lookup: CDR1 SGHTA, CDR2 FQGTGA. The CDR3 has 14 residues.

V is TRBV30 and J is TRBJ1-1; the D is unclear. V shed 4 bases and J shed 1 base, with 4 bases lying between them. Per germline, CDR1 GTSNPN and CDR2 SVGIG (reference sequence). The CDR3 spans 11 residues. The CDR3 sequence: CAWNKNTEAFF. As DNA, the CDR3 is TGTGCCTGGAACAAGAACACTGAAGCTTTCTTT.

The gene calls are TRBV5-1 and TRBJ2-1; D may be TRBD2 (5 bases). The CDR3 length is 16 residues. Germline V lookup: CDR1 SGHRS, CDR2 YFSETQ. V was shortened by 3 bases and J by 4 bases, with 17 bases between the two germline ends. The CDR3 bases are TGCGCCAGCAGCTACGGAGCTGTGAGCGGTTACAATGAGCAGTTCTTC. The encoded protein is CASSYGAVSGYNEQFF.

This sequence joins TRBV6-6 and TRBJ2-3, with TRBD2 identical over 11 bases. The CDR3 is made up of 16 amino acids. Germline CDR1 and CDR2: MNHNY and SVGAGI (reference sequence). Trimming at V came to 7 bases and at J to 7 bases, leaving 13 bases not matched to a gene. The CDR3: CASNPQLAGAGNTQYF. The DNA of the CDR3 is TGTGCCAGCAACCCCCAACTAGCGGGAGCTGGTAATACGCAGTATTTT.

This clone is a singleton in its sample. The V and J genes are TRBV6-5 and TRBJ2-5; 9 nucleotides agree with TRBD1. The J segment lost 2 bases and the V segment lost 6 bases, leaving 4 bases of the junction unmatched. Germline CDR1 reads MNHEY; CDR2 reads SVGAGI. This CDR3 comprises 14 residues. CDR3 loop: CASSRGTGQETQYF. CDR3 coding DNA: TGTGCCAGCAGCCGGGGGACAGGGCAAGAGACCCAGTACTTC.

The sample holds a few counts of this clone. Different DNA sequences within this sample yield the same CDR3. The chain uses TRBV7-3 and TRBJ1-1; D unresolved. Germline loops: CDR1 SGHTA, CDR2 FQGTGA. With 0 bases removed from V and 1 base from J, the gap between germline ends came to 3 bases. CDR3 length: 13 residues. This CDR3 is CASSLTGNTEAFF. DNA for the CDR3: TGTGCCAGCAGCTTAACAGGGAACACTGAAGCTTTCTTT.

This clone appeared once. This rearrangement joins TRBV5-5 to TRBJ1-1; a weak D match, TRBD1 (6 bases). Trimming stripped 4 bases from V and 1 base from J, with 14 bases between. Germline V gene sequence: CDR1 SGHKS, CDR2 YYEKEE (reference sequence). The CDR3 is 15 residues long. In DNA, the CDR3 is TGTGCCAGCAGCGGCACACAGGGCCCGAACACTGAAGCTTTCTTT. Amino acid sequence: CASSGTQGPNTEAFF.

J is TRBJ2-1 and V is TRBV28, with a weak D call TRBD2 (6 bases). Germline V gene sequence: CDR1 MDHEN, CDR2 SYDVKM. V was pared by 5 bases and J by 0 bases, with 14 bases between. The CDR3 is 16 residues long. CDR3 in amino acids: CASSARRASSYNEQFF. The CDR3 nucleotides read TGTGCCAGCAGTGCCCGGAGGGCAAGCTCCTACAATGAGCAGTTCTTC. The variable domain in full, with the rest retrieved from reference TRBV28 and TRBJ2-1, is DVKVTQSSRYLVKRTGEKVFLECVQDMDHENMFWYRQDPGLGLRLIYFSYDVKMKEKGDIPEGYSVSREKKERFSLILESASTNQTSMYLCASSARRASSYNEQFFGPGTRLTVL.